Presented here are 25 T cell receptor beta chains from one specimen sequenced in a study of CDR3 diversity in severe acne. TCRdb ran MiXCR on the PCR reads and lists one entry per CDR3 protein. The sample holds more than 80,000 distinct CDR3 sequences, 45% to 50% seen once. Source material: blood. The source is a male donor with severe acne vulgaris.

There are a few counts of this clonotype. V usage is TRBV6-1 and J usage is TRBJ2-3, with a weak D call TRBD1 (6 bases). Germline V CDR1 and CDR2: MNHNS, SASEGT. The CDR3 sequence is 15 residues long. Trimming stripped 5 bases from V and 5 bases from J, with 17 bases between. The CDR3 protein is CASSPTWGRGDTQYF. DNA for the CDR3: TGTGCCAGCAGTCCGACGTGGGGGCGCGGAGATACGCAGTATTTT.

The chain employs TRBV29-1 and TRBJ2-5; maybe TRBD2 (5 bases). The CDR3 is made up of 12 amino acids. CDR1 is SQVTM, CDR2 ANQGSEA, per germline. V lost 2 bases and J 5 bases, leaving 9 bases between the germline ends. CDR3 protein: CSVERRGETQYF. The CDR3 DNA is TGCAGCGTTGAAAGACGGGGTGAGACCCAGTACTTC.

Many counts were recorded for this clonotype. This CDR3 reads CSATDLRGLTTGANVLTF. The CDR3, as DNA: TGCAGTGCTACGGATCTCAGGGGGCTGACAACTGGGGCCAACGTCCTGACTTTC. V is TRBV20-1 and J is TRBJ2-6, with TRBD1 identical over 8 bases. V was clipped by 4 bases and J by 2 bases; unmatched bases: 13. This CDR3 is built from 18 residues. CDR1 is DFQATT and CDR2 is SNEGSKA in the germline V gene (reference sequence).

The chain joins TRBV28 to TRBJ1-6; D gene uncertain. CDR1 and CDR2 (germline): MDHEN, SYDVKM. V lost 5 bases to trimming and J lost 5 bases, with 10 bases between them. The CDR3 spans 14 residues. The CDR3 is CASSVGRDNSPLHF. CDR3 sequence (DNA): TGTGCCAGCAGTGTGGGTCGAGATAATTCACCCCTCCACTTT.

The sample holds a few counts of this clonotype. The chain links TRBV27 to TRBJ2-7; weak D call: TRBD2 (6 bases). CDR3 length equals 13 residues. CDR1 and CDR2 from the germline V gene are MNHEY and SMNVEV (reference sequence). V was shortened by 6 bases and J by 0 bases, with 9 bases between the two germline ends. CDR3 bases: TGTGCCAGCAGCCCGGGACTCTCCTACGAGCAGTACGTC. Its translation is CASSPGLSYEQYV.

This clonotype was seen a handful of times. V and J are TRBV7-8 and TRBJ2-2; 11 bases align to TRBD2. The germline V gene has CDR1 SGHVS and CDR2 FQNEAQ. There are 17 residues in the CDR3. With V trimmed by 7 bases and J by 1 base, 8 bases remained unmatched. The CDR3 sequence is CASTQPTSGENTGELFF. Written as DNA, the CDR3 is TGTGCCAGCACTCAGCCGACTAGCGGGGAGAACACCGGGGAGCTGTTTTTT.

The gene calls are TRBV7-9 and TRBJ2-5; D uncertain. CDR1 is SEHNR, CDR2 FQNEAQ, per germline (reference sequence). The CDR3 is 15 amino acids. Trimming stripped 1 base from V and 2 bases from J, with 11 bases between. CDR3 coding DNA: TGTGCCAGCAGCTTAGGTTCGGCAGATCAAGAGACCCAGTACTTC. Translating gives CASSLGSADQETQYF.

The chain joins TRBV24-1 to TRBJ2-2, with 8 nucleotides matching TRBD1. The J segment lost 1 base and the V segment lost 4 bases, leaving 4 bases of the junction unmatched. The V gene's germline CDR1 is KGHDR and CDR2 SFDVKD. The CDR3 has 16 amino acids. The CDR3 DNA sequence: TGTGCCACCAGTGACCGAACAGGGGGGAACACCGGGGAGCTGTTTTTT. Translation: CATSDRTGGNTGELFF.

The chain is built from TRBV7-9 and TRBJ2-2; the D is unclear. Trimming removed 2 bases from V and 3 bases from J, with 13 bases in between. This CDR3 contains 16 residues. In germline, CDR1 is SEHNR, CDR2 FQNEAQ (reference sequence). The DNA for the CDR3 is TGTGCCAGCAGCTTACTTTGGAACACGGACACCGGGGAGCTGTTTTTT. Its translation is CASSLLWNTDTGELFF.

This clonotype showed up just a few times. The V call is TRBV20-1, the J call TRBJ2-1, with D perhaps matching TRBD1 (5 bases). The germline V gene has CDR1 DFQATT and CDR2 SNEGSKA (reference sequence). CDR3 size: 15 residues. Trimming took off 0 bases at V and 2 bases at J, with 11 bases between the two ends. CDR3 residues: CSARDRAGTYNEQFF. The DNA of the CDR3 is TGCAGTGCTAGAGATCGGGCAGGGACCTACAATGAGCAGTTCTTC.

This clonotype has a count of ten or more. Here the CDR3 reads CASTRGNTEAFF. CDR3 nucleotide sequence: TGTGCCAGCACTAGAGGAAACACTGAAGCTTTCTTT. This rearrangement joins TRBV12-3 or TRBV12-4 to TRBJ1-1; no definite D call. With 7 bases removed from V and 2 bases from J, the gap between germline ends came to 8 bases. The CDR3 loop spans 12 amino acids.

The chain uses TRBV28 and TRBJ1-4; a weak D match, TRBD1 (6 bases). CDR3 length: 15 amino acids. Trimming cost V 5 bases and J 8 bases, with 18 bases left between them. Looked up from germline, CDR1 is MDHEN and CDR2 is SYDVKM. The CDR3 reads CASSPDRRRGEKLFF. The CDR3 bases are TGTGCCAGCAGTCCTGACAGGCGAAGAGGAGAAAAACTGTTTTTT.

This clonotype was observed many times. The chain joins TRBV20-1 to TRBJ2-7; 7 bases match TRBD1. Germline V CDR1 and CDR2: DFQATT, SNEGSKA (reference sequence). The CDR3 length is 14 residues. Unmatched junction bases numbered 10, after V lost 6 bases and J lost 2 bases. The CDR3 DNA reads TGCAGTGCACGGACCGGGACAGTGACCTACGAGCAGTACTTC. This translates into CSARTGTVTYEQYF.

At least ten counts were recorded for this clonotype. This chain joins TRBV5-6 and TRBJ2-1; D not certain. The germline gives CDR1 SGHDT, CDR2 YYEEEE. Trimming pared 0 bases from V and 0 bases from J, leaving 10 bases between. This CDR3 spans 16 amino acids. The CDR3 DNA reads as TGTGCCAGCAGCTTGGAGTGGGGTAGCTCCTACAATGAGCAGTTCTTC. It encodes CASSLEWGSSYNEQFF. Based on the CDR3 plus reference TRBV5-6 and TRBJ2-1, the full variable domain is DAGVTQSPTHLIKTRGQQVTLRCSPKSGHDTVSWYQQALGQGPQFIFQYYEEEERQRGNFPDRFSGHQFPNYSSELNVNALLLGDSALYLCASSLEWGSSYNEQFFGPGTRLTVL.

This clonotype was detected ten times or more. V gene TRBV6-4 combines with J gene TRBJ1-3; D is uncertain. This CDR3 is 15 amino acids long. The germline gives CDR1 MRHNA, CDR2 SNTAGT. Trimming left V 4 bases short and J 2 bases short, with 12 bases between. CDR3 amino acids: CASSAGPEPGNTIYF. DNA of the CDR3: TGTGCCAGCAGTGCCGGGCCAGAGCCTGGAAACACCATATATTTT.

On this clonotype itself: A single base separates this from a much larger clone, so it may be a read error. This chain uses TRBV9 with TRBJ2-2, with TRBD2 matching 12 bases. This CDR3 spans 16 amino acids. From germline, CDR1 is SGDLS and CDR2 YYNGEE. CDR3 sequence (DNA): TGTGCCAGCAGCGGCTGGACTAGCGGGGACACCGGGGAGCTGTCTTTT. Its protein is CASSGWTSGDTGELSF.

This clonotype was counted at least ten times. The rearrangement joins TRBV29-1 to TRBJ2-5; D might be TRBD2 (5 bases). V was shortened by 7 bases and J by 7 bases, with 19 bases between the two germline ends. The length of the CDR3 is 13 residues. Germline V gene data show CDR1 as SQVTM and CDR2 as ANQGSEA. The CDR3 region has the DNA TGCAGCGGGCGTACCGGATACGGAGGGACCCAGTACTTC. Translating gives CSGRTGYGGTQYF.

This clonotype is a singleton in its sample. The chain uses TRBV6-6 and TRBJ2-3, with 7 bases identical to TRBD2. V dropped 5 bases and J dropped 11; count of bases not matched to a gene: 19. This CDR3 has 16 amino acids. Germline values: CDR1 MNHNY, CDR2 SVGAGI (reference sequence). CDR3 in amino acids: CASSTYAASGYNEQYF. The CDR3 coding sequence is TGTGCCAGCAGTACTTACGCGGCTAGCGGATACAATGAGCAGTATTTT.

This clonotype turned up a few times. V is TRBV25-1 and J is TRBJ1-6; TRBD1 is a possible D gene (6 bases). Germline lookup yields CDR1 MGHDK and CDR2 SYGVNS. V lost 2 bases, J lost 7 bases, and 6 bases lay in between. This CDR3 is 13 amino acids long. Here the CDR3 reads CASSEQGNSPLHF. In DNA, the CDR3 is TGTGCCAGCAGTGAACAGGGGAATTCACCCCTCCACTTT.

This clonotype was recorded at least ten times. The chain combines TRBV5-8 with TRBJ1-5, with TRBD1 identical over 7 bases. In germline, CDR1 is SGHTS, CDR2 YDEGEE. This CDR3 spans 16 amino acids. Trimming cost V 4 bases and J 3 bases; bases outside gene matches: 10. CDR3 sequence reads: CASSQLGTAYNQPQHF. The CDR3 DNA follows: TGTGCCAGCAGCCAACTCGGGACAGCCTACAATCAGCCCCAGCATTTT.

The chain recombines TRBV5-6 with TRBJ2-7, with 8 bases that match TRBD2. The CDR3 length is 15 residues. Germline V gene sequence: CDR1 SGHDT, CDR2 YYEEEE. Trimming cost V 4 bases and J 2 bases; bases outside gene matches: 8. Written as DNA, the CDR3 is TGTGCCAGCAGCAGCACTAGCGGCCAGACCTACGAGCAGTACTTC. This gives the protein CASSSTSGQTYEQYF.

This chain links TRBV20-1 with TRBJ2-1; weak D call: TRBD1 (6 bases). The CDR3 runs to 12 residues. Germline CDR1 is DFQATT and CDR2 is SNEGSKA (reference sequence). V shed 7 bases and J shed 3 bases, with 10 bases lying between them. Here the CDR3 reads CSDSDSYNEQFF. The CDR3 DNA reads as TGCAGTGATTCGGACAGCTACAATGAGCAGTTCTTC.

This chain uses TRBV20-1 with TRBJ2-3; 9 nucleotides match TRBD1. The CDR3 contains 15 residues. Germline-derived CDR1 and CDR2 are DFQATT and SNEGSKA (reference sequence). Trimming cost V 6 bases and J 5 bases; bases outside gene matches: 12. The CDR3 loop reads CSASGFTGGVDTQYF. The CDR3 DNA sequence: TGCAGTGCCTCAGGATTTACAGGGGGCGTAGATACGCAGTATTTT.

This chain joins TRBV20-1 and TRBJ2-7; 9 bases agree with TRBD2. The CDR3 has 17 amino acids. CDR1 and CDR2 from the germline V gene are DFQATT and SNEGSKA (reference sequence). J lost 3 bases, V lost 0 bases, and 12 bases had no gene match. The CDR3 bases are TGCAGTGCTAGAGATCGGGGTAGCGGGAGTGTCGGCTACGAGCAGTACTTC. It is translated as CSARDRGSGSVGYEQYF.

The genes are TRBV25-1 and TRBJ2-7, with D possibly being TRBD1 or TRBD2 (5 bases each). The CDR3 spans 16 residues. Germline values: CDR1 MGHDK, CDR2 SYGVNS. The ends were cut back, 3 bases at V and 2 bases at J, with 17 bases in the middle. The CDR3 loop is CASSEPGRTLPYEQYF. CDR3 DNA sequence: TGTGCCAGCAGTGAGCCGGGACGGACGCTTCCCTACGAGCAGTACTTC.